The clone carrying this TCR beta chain was seen many times. Looked up from germline, CDR1 is LNHDA and CDR2 is SQIVND (reference sequence). This CDR3 comprises 16 residues. V was pared by 1 base and J by 5 bases, with 18 bases between. The sample comes from a study of T cells in Graves' hyperthyroidism and ophthalmopathy. Amplified TCR beta CDR3 regions came from RNA transcripts. The study used the HTBI primer set for a first-round RT-PCR of the TCR CDR3. TCRdb fed the multiplex PCR reads into MiXCR, producing one record per CDR3 protein. The sample contains 500,000 to 600,000 distinct CDR3 sequences, 35% to 55% of which appear only once.

This rearrangement joins TRBV19 to TRBJ2-7; no clear D gene. Specimen: peripheral blood or thyroid tissue (not recorded which). The TCR was taken from a woman between 18 and 29 years old with Graves' hyperthyroidism. The CDR3 DNA sequence: TGTGCCAGTAGTATAGTCTCTGCCCCGTCCTACAACGAGCAGTACTTC. Encoded protein: CASSIVSAPSYNEQYF.